This TCR beta chain was captured in a study of response to subunit inactivated influenza vaccine. Worth noting for this clonotype: The antigen remains undetermined. A read error may account for a junction end that differs from germline.

TCRdb re-called the RT-PCR reads through MiXCR, storing one row per CDR3 protein. The repertoire holds around 480,000 distinct CDR3 sequences, 16% seen once, with roughly 3% in the top ten. Whole-study results and caveats: Few new T cells, the authors suggested, are recruited by each seasonal influenza vaccination.

Specimen: CD4+ T cells sorted from PBMCs, collected less than 30 months after vaccination. The receptor comes from a man aged 50-75 years who received an inactivated influenza vaccine.

The CDR3, as DNA: TGTGCCAGCTGGGGGTCACCCCAAGATACCCAGTACTTC. Translated, it gives CASWGSPQDTQYF. The gene calls are TRBV7-2 and TRBJ2-5; D is perhaps TRBD1 or TRBD2 (5 bases each). Germline V gene data show CDR1 as SGHTA and CDR2 as FQGNSA. The CDR3 consists of 13 residues.